The 24 T cell receptor beta chains listed next were all sequenced from one sample in a study of shared clonotypes between healthy human individuals. Data came from immunoSEQ multiplex PCR; TCRdb stores just in-frame clones and leaves some out. The sample gives about 2 million clones, 95% of which show up once; around 0.13% is in the top ten. Sequenced sample: naive CD4+ T cells sorted from blood. Subset noted: CD45RA+ positively selected. The source of these receptors is a man between 18 and 35 years old in good health.

V gene TRBV11-2 combines with J gene TRBJ2-5, with a weak D call TRBD1 (6 bases). The CDR3 covers 15 residues. Germline V gene data show CDR1 as SGHAT and CDR2 as FQNNGV. Trimming took off 2 bases at V and 0 bases at J, with 10 bases between the two ends. For the CDR3, the DNA is TGTGCCAGCAGCTTACTGCAGGGGAACCAAGAGACCCAGTACTTC. Translated, it gives CASSLLQGNQETQYF.

The chain joins TRBV5-1 to TRBJ1-3; tentatively, D is TRBD1 (5 bases). Germline assignment: CDR1 SGHRS and CDR2 YFSETQ. The CDR3 has 16 residues. Trimming left V 7 bases short and J 0 bases short, with 17 bases between. As DNA, the CDR3 is TGCGCCAGCGGCCACTCCACAGGACCCTCTGGAAACACCATATATTTT. This gives the protein CASGHSTGPSGNTIYF.

The gene calls are TRBV6-1 and TRBJ1-6; a weak D match, TRBD1 (5 bases). The germline V gene encodes CDR1 MNHNS and CDR2 SASEGT. V lost 7 bases and J lost 10, with 14 bases in between. This CDR3 spans 13 amino acids. CDR3 DNA: TGTGCCAGCACGGACGGAACAGGATCACCCCTCCACTTT. This translates into CASTDGTGSPLHF.

This clone was found once. The CDR3: CASSNDRVLYGNTIYF. CDR3 nucleotide sequence: TGTGCCAGCAGCAATGACAGGGTCCTATATGGAAACACCATATATTTT. This rearrangement joins TRBV7-2 to TRBJ1-3; 7 bases match TRBD1. Per germline, CDR1 SGHTA and CDR2 FQGNSA. The CDR3 has 16 amino acids. V lost 5 bases, J lost 3 bases, and 10 bases stayed unmatched. The full variable domain, in which reference TRBV7-2 and TRBJ1-3 provide the parts outside the CDR3, is GAGVSQSPSNKVTEKGKDVELRCDPISGHTALYWYRQSLGQGLEFLIYFQGNSAPDKSGLPSDRFSAERTGGSVSTLTIQRTQQEDSAVYLCASSNDRVLYGNTIYFGEGSWLTVV.

V usage is TRBV10-3 and J usage is TRBJ2-4; D gene ambiguous. The germline V gene has CDR1 ENHRY and CDR2 SYGVKD. V shed 3 bases and J shed 3 bases, with 12 bases lying between them. The CDR3 is 15 amino acids. CDR3 sequence reads: CAISESGMNKNIQYF. CDR3 DNA sequence: TGTGCCATCAGTGAATCCGGAATGAACAAAAACATTCAGTACTTC.

This chain uses TRBV6-7 with TRBJ2-7, with 11 bases identical to TRBD1. TRBV6-7 is noted as an ORF with a role that remains uncertain. Germline trimming cut 0 bases from V and 7 bases from J; bases unmatched to any gene: 14. The CDR3 is 18 residues long. The DNA of the CDR3 is TGTGCCAGCAGTTACTCGATCCCTCCTGGACAGGGGGCGGATGAGCAGTACTTC. Amino acids: CASSYSIPPGQGADEQYF.

In the case of this clone: Since a much larger clone is just one base distant, this may be a read error. The genes are TRBV29-1 and TRBJ1-2; D remains unclear. V lost 7 bases and J lost 4, with 13 bases in between. Germline V gene lookup returns CDR1 SQVTM and CDR2 ANQGSEA. The CDR3 contains 12 residues. CDR3 sequence: CSAEGRIYGYTF. In DNA, the CDR3 is TGCAGCGCAGAAGGCAGGATCTATGGCTACACCTTC.

On this clone: At one of its ends the junction is not consistent with the germline gene, which may arise from a read error. CDR3 nucleotides: TGTGCCAGCAGCTTAGTACGGGGTAGGGCCGGGGTAGACTTC. Its translation is CASSLVRGRAGVDF. The chain combines TRBV11-2 with TRBJ2-7, with a possible D match to TRBD2 (5 bases). CDR1 and CDR2 from the germline V gene are SGHAT and FQNNGV. CDR3 length: 14 residues.

CDR3 sequence reads: CASSATGAGGHEKLFF. CDR3 DNA: TGTGCCAGCAGCGCTACTGGGGCAGGGGGGCACGAAAAACTGTTTTTT. This chain joins TRBV7-9 and TRBJ1-4; 7 nucleotides line up with TRBD1. The CDR3 is made up of 16 amino acids. Germline assignment: CDR1 SEHNR and CDR2 FQNEAQ (reference sequence). Trimming removed 5 bases from V and 8 bases from J; junction bases left unmatched: 14.

The V and J genes are TRBV11-1 and TRBJ1-1; 8 bases align to TRBD1. With V trimmed by 7 bases and J by 7 bases, 8 bases remained unmatched. Germline V CDR1 and CDR2: SGHAT, FQDESV (reference sequence). The CDR3 spans 13 residues. The CDR3 loop reads CASKTRDRFEAFF. In DNA form, the CDR3 reads TGTGCCAGCAAGACCAGGGACAGGTTTGAAGCTTTCTTT.

The V call is TRBV7-9, the J call TRBJ1-4; D unclear. The V gene's germline CDR1 is SEHNR and CDR2 FQNEAQ (reference sequence). The V gene lost 5 bases and the J gene lost 5 bases, with 15 bases spanning the gap. The CDR3 is made up of 15 amino acids. CDR3 bases: TGTGCCAGCAGCCTCGCGGACGGGAGAAATGAAAAACTGTTTTTT. Amino acid sequence: CASSLADGRNEKLFF.

This clone came up many times. At the DNA level, this CDR3 is encoded by other sequences in the same sample as well. The chain joins TRBV4-3 to TRBJ2-1; TRBD2 matches 11 bases. CDR1 is LGHNA and CDR2 is YSLEER in the germline V gene. V trimming: 0 bases; J trimming: 6 bases; junction bases outside the gene matches: 1. The CDR3 sequence is 15 residues long. CDR3 in amino acids: CASSQEGTSGNEQFF. In nucleotides, the CDR3 is TGCGCCAGCAGCCAAGAAGGGACTAGCGGCAATGAGCAGTTCTTC.

In its sample, this clone was seen once. V is TRBV28 and J is TRBJ1-5; 10 positions agree with TRBD1. The CDR3 runs to 15 residues. Germline CDR1 is MDHEN and CDR2 is SYDVKM. Trimming cost V 5 bases and J 6 bases; bases outside gene matches: 7. CDR3 coding DNA: TGTGCCAGCAGTCCCCGGGACAGGGGCGTTCAGCCCCAGCATTTT. Protein product: CASSPRDRGVQPQHF.

The V call is TRBV2, the J call TRBJ2-3, with 8 bases aligning to TRBD2. The CDR3 totals 15 residues. V was pared by 6 bases and J by 3 bases, with 8 bases of the junction left unmatched. Per the germline V gene, CDR1 is SNHLY and CDR2 is FYNNEI. CDR3 region: CASRMVGGVTDTQYF. The CDR3 nucleotides read TGTGCCAGCAGGATGGTCGGGGGGGTAACAGATACGCAGTATTTT.

This chain joins TRBV2 and TRBJ2-7; D may be TRBD1 (6 bases). The CDR3 runs to 16 residues. Trimming left V 6 bases short and J 0 bases short, with 18 bases between. The germline V gene has CDR1 SNHLY and CDR2 FYNNEI. The CDR3 DNA sequence: TGTGCCAGCAGCCCACAGGGCTTCTCTCCCTCCTACGAGCAGTACTTC. It codes for CASSPQGFSPSYEQYF.

As to this clone: Other DNA sequences in the same sample also yield this CDR3. This chain links TRBV5-1 with TRBJ1-6; D is unclear. The CDR3 loop spans 14 amino acids. Germline CDR1 reads SGHRS; CDR2 reads YFSETQ. The ends were cut back, 0 bases at V and 7 bases at J, with 8 bases in the middle. For the CDR3, the DNA is TGCGCCAGCAGCTTGGAAGCAAACAATTCACCCCTCCACTTT. It codes for CASSLEANNSPLHF.

This clone was seen just once. The chain recombines TRBV30 with TRBJ1-4; tentatively, D is TRBD1 (6 bases). From germline, CDR1 is GTSNPN and CDR2 SVGIG (reference sequence). The CDR3 spans 17 residues. V was trimmed by 2 bases and J by 0 bases, leaving 16 bases between them. CDR3 coding DNA: TGTGCCTGGAGTCGTGGGGGCCTAAAGGCAACTAATGAAAAACTGTTTTTT. Protein sequence: CAWSRGGLKATNEKLFF.

The CDR3: CASSLRGDSRNTEAFF. The CDR3 DNA follows: TGCGCCAGCAGCTTGAGGGGGGACAGCCGTAACACTGAAGCTTTCTTT. The chain combines TRBV5-1 with TRBJ1-1; TRBD1 matches 7 bases. CDR1 SGHRS and CDR2 YFSETQ come from the germline V gene. The CDR3 has 16 amino acids. J gave up 2 bases and V 1 base, and 8 bases lay outside the gene matches.

This sequence joins TRBV19 and TRBJ2-3; D may be TRBD1 (6 bases). The germline V and J ends were trimmed by 4 bases and 0 bases, with 11 bases remaining between them. The germline gives CDR1 LNHDA, CDR2 SQIVND (reference sequence). The CDR3 spans 15 residues. CDR3 sequence (DNA): TGTGCCAGTAGTAGCAGGGGTCCCAGCACAGATACGCAGTATTTT. Translation gives CASSSRGPSTDTQYF.

This clone was observed once. V and J are TRBV30 and TRBJ2-1; tentatively, D is TRBD1 (5 bases). CDR1 and CDR2 from the germline V gene are GTSNPN and SVGIG (reference sequence). Trimming took 3 bases from V and 15 from J, leaving 18 bases between them. The CDR3 has 12 amino acids. The CDR3 protein is CAWSLQGLGLFF. CDR3 nucleotides: TGTGCCTGGAGCCTACAAGGTTTGGGGCTGTTCTTC. Full variable domain (remainder filled in from reference TRBV30 and TRBJ2-1): SQTIHQWPATLVQPVGSPLSLECTVEGTSNPNLYWYRQAAGRGLQLLFYSVGIGQISSEVPQNLSASRPQDRQFILSSKKLLLSDSGFYLCAWSLQGLGLFFGPGTRLTVL.

The chain carries TRBV6-5 and TRBJ2-1, with a possible D match to TRBD1 (6 bases). Germline CDR1 is MNHEY and CDR2 is SVGAGI. This CDR3 region has 14 residues. The ends were cut back, 0 bases at V and 4 bases at J, with 7 bases in the middle. The CDR3 region has the DNA TGTGCCAGCAGTTACTCCCAGGGGTACAATGAGCAGTTCTTC. It encodes CASSYSQGYNEQFF.

The V gene is TRBV15, the J gene TRBJ1-2; D is uncertain. CDR1 is LNHNV and CDR2 is YYDKDF in the germline V gene (reference sequence). V was shortened by 1 base and J by 0 bases, with 12 bases between the two germline ends. The CDR3 contains 16 residues. CDR3: CATSRGGGQANYGYTF. The CDR3 bases are TGTGCCACCAGCAGAGGCGGAGGCCAAGCTAACTATGGCTACACCTTC.

The chain has TRBV6-6 and TRBJ2-1; 9 nucleotides agree with TRBD1. The CDR3 contains 14 residues. V was clipped by 4 bases and J by 6 bases; unmatched bases: 4. Germline assignment: CDR1 MNHNY and CDR2 SVGAGI (reference sequence). The CDR3 sequence: CASSLGQGTNEQFF. In DNA form, the CDR3 reads TGTGCCAGCAGTTTGGGACAGGGAACCAATGAGCAGTTCTTC.

The chain joins TRBV11-2 to TRBJ2-1; no clear D gene. CDR1 is SGHAT and CDR2 is FQNNGV in the germline V gene. The V gene lost 0 bases and the J gene lost 6 bases, with 6 bases spanning the gap. The CDR3 sequence is 13 residues long. CDR3 loop: CASSLELGNEQFF. CDR3 DNA: TGTGCCAGCAGCTTAGAATTGGGCAATGAGCAGTTCTTC.